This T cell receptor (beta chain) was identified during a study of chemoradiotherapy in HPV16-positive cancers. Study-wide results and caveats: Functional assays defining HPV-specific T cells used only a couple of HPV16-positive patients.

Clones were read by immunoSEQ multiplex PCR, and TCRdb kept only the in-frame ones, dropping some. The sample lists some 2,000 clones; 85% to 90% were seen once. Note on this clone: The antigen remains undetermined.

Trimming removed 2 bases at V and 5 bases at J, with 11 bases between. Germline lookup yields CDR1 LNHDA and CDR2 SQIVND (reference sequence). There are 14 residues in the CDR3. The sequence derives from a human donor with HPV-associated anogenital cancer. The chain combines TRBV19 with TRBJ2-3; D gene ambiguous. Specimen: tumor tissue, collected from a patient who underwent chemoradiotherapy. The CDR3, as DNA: TGTGCCAGTAGTATAACCGGGCTAAGAGATACGCAGTATTTT. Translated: CASSITGLRDTQYF.